A selection of T cell receptor beta chains follows, all from one sample in a study of cytomegalovirus exposure and HLA in healthy donors. Data came from immunoSEQ multiplex PCR; TCRdb stores just in-frame clones and leaves some out. The top ten hold 4% to 5.5% of the sample, which has more than 95,000 clones, 88% seen once. Source material: PBMCs. Every receptor here comes from a man between 18 and 29 years old in good health and CMV-seropositive. Each CDR3 is given with its conserved first and last residue. Each record gives: J gene, V gene, clone size, D gene, CDR3 protein, CDR3 DNA. A D gene is named only where the DNA matches it firmly. A clone size is listed for some rows: how often the clone was seen (once, few, many), or a class if it is expanded.

J gene: TRBJ2-7; V gene: TRBV6-1; clone size: .; D gene: TRBD1; CDR3 protein: CASTPLTGTPYEQYF; CDR3 DNA: TGTGCCAGCACTCCCTTGACAGGGACGCCCTACGAGCAGTACTTC
J gene: TRBJ2-1; V gene: TRBV27; clone size: .; D gene: .; CDR3 protein: CASSLSKGTGYNEQFF; CDR3 DNA: TGTGCCAGCAGTTTATCGAAGGGCACAGGGTACAATGAGCAGTTCTTC
J gene: TRBJ1-5; V gene: TRBV7-8; clone size: .; D gene: TRBD1; CDR3 protein: CASSLATDRGKFSNQPQHF; CDR3 DNA: TGTGCCAGCAGCTTAGCGACGGACAGGGGTAAATTTAGCAATCAGCCCCAGCATTTT
J gene: TRBJ1-5; V gene: TRBV7-8; clone size: .; D gene: TRBD1; CDR3 protein: CASSVRTGIQPQHF; CDR3 DNA: TGTGCCAGCAGCGTCCGGACAGGGATTCAGCCCCAGCATTTT
J gene: TRBJ1-1; V gene: TRBV6-1; clone size: .; D gene: .; CDR3 protein: CASSEREGTEAFF; CDR3 DNA: TGTGCCAGCAGTGAGAGAGAGGGAACTGAAGCTTTCTTT
J gene: TRBJ2-1; V gene: TRBV10-3; clone size: .; D gene: TRBD1; CDR3 protein: CAISASDRGQYNEQFF; CDR3 DNA: TGTGCCATCAGTGCATCAGACAGGGGGCAATACAATGAGCAGTTCTTC
J gene: TRBJ2-1; V gene: TRBV5-4; clone size: .; D gene: TRBD1; CDR3 protein: CASSFRQGAYNEQFF; CDR3 DNA: TGTGCCAGCAGCTTTCGACAGGGGGCTTACAATGAGCAGTTCTTC
J gene: TRBJ2-3; V gene: TRBV7-9; clone size: .; D gene: TRBD1; CDR3 protein: CASSLAGTAQYF; CDR3 DNA: TGTGCCAGCAGCTTGGCCGGGACAGCGCAGTATTTT
J gene: TRBJ2-7; V gene: TRBV9; clone size: once; D gene: TRBD1; CDR3 protein: CASSVRQGAPGEQYF; CDR3 DNA: TGTGCCAGCAGCGTCAGACAGGGGGCGCCGGGGGAGCAGTACTTC
J gene: TRBJ2-5; V gene: TRBV19; clone size: .; D gene: TRBD1; CDR3 protein: CASSSQQGAKTQYF; CDR3 DNA: TGTGCCAGTAGCTCCCAGCAGGGGGCGAAGACCCAGTACTTC
J gene: TRBJ1-5; V gene: TRBV20-1; clone size: .; D gene: .; CDR3 protein: CSGQERQTQHF; CDR3 DNA: TGCAGTGGGCAGGAAAGACAGACCCAGCATTTT
J gene: TRBJ1-5; V gene: TRBV15; clone size: .; D gene: TRBD1; CDR3 protein: CATSTRQGFRVVWPQHF; CDR3 DNA: TGTGCCACCAGCACCCGACAGGGTTTTCGTGTCGTATGGCCCCAGCATTTT
J gene: TRBJ1-1; V gene: TRBV5-1; clone size: .; D gene: .; CDR3 protein: CASSFRGMNTEAFF; CDR3 DNA: TGCGCCAGCAGCTTTAGGGGGATGAACACTGAAGCTTTCTTT
J gene: TRBJ2-1; V gene: TRBV13; clone size: .; D gene: .; CDR3 protein: CASSLGRGSYNEQFF; CDR3 DNA: TGTGCCAGCAGCTTAGGTCGGGGCTCCTACAATGAGCAGTTCTTC
J gene: TRBJ2-2; V gene: TRBV29-1; clone size: .; D gene: .; CDR3 protein: CSVDRGNTGELFF; CDR3 DNA: TGCAGCGTTGATAGGGGTAACACCGGGGAGCTGTTTTTT
J gene: TRBJ1-2; V gene: TRBV30; clone size: .; D gene: .; CDR3 protein: CAWSAKLTGGIYGYTF; CDR3 DNA: TGTGCCTGGAGTGCCAAACTCACCGGGGGGATCTATGGCTACACCTTC
J gene: TRBJ2-5; V gene: TRBV6-1; clone size: .; D gene: TRBD1; CDR3 protein: CASSEDRGRQETQYF; CDR3 DNA: TGTGCCAGCAGTGAAGATAGGGGGCGGCAAGAGACCCAGTACTTC
J gene: TRBJ1-1; V gene: TRBV4-1; clone size: .; D gene: .; CDR3 protein: CASSQEQVGNTEAFF; CDR3 DNA: TGCGCCAGCAGCCAAGAACAGGTGGGTAACACTGAAGCTTTCTTT
J gene: TRBJ1-1; V gene: TRBV10-3; clone size: once; D gene: TRBD1; CDR3 protein: CAISDRRGRDTEAFF; CDR3 DNA: TGTGCCATCAGTGATAGAAGGGGGCGAGACACTGAAGCTTTCTTT
J gene: TRBJ1-4; V gene: TRBV15; clone size: .; D gene: TRBD1; CDR3 protein: CATSRSRTGNEKLFF; CDR3 DNA: TGTGCCACCAGCAGATCCCGGACAGGAAATGAAAAACTGTTTTTT
J gene: TRBJ2-7; V gene: TRBV28; clone size: .; D gene: .; CDR3 protein: CASSFGEGGEQYF; CDR3 DNA: TGTGCCAGCAGTTTTGGGGAGGGGGGCGAGCAGTACTTC
J gene: TRBJ1-3; V gene: TRBV7-2; clone size: .; D gene: .; CDR3 protein: CASSAGLSGNTIYF; CDR3 DNA: TGTGCCAGCAGCGCAGGACTCTCTGGAAACACCATATATTTT
J gene: TRBJ2-3; V gene: TRBV5-1; clone size: .; D gene: .; CDR3 protein: CASTVGTDTQYF; CDR3 DNA: TGCGCCAGCACTGTCGGCACAGATACGCAGTATTTT
J gene: TRBJ1-2; V gene: TRBV20-1; clone size: .; D gene: TRBD1; CDR3 protein: CSATDRVGYTF; CDR3 DNA: TGCAGTGCTACTGACAGGGTTGGCTACACCTTC
J gene: TRBJ2-2; V gene: TRBV5-5; clone size: .; D gene: .; CDR3 protein: CASSYPRATGELFF; CDR3 DNA: TGTGCCAGCAGCTACCCCAGGGCGACCGGGGAGCTGTTTTTT
J gene: TRBJ2-2; V gene: TRBV6-1; clone size: .; D gene: .; CDR3 protein: CASRDALRVTGELFF; CDR3 DNA: TGTGCCAGCAGAGACGCTCTCAGGGTTACCGGGGAGCTGTTTTTT
J gene: TRBJ2-1; V gene: TRBV6-1; clone size: .; D gene: TRBD2; CDR3 protein: CASSDTSGAYNEQFF; CDR3 DNA: TGTGCCAGCAGTGACACTAGCGGGGCGTACAATGAGCAGTTCTTC
J gene: TRBJ1-2; V gene: TRBV28; clone size: .; D gene: TRBD1; CDR3 protein: CASSPPLTGSLGTF; CDR3 DNA: TGTGCCAGCAGTCCCCCGCTGACAGGGTCTTTGGGCACCTTC
J gene: TRBJ2-7; V gene: TRBV19; clone size: .; D gene: .; CDR3 protein: CASSSLWRGRTYEQYF; CDR3 DNA: TGTGCCAGTAGTAGTTTGTGGAGGGGACGGACCTACGAGCAGTACTTC
J gene: TRBJ2-7; V gene: TRBV5-1; clone size: .; D gene: TRBD2; CDR3 protein: CASSSLAGSSYEQYF; CDR3 DNA: TGCGCCAGCAGCTCCCTAGCGGGGAGCTCCTACGAGCAGTACTTC
J gene: TRBJ2-7; V gene: TRBV7-9; clone size: .; D gene: TRBD1; CDR3 protein: CASSGPGTGAGEQYF; CDR3 DNA: TGTGCCAGCAGCGGACCCGGGACAGGGGCGGGCGAGCAGTACTTC
J gene: TRBJ1-6; V gene: TRBV5-4; clone size: .; D gene: TRBD1; CDR3 protein: CASSSDRANSPLHF; CDR3 DNA: TGTGCCAGCAGCTCTGACAGGGCGAATTCACCCCTCCACTTT
J gene: TRBJ1-2; V gene: TRBV19; clone size: .; D gene: .; CDR3 protein: CASSPSGGGYGYTF; CDR3 DNA: TGTGCCAGTAGCCCATCTGGGGGAGGCTATGGCTACACCTTC
J gene: TRBJ2-5; V gene: TRBV5-1; clone size: .; D gene: TRBD2; CDR3 protein: CASSTGTSGEETQYF; CDR3 DNA: TGCGCCAGCAGCACGGGGACTAGCGGGGAAGAGACCCAGTACTTC
J gene: TRBJ1-2; V gene: TRBV28; clone size: .; D gene: .; CDR3 protein: CASSFADFYGYTF; CDR3 DNA: TGTGCCAGCAGTTTTGCGGATTTTTATGGCTACACCTTC
J gene: TRBJ1-4; V gene: TRBV12-5; clone size: .; D gene: .; CDR3 protein: CASGLVLGRGNEKLFF; CDR3 DNA: TGTGCTAGTGGTTTGGTACTAGGCAGAGGAAATGAAAAACTGTTTTTT
J gene: TRBJ1-1; V gene: TRBV6-6; clone size: .; D gene: .; CDR3 protein: CASSYSDRNTEAFF; CDR3 DNA: TGTGCCAGCAGTTACTCCGACAGGAACACTGAAGCTTTCTTT
J gene: TRBJ1-1; V gene: TRBV5-1; clone size: .; D gene: TRBD1; CDR3 protein: CASSSFGTGNTEAFF; CDR3 DNA: TGCGCCAGCAGCTCCTTCGGGACAGGGAACACTGAAGCTTTCTTT
J gene: TRBJ1-2; V gene: TRBV29-1; clone size: .; D gene: .; CDR3 protein: CSVKTMGGIGYTF; CDR3 DNA: TGCAGCGTAAAAACAATGGGGGGAATAGGATACACCTTC
J gene: TRBJ2-2; V gene: TRBV28; clone size: .; D gene: .; CDR3 protein: CASTFRKFISRSTGELFF; CDR3 DNA: TGTGCCAGCACGTTTAGGAAGTTTATTAGCCGTTCCACCGGGGAGCTGTTTTTT
J gene: TRBJ1-6; V gene: TRBV5-5; clone size: .; D gene: .; CDR3 protein: CASSSLYNSPLHF; CDR3 DNA: TGTGCCAGCAGCTCGTTGTATAATTCACCCCTCCACTTT
J gene: TRBJ2-1; V gene: TRBV18; clone size: .; D gene: TRBD1; CDR3 protein: CASSRGQGYYNEQFF; CDR3 DNA: TGTGCCAGCTCACGCGGACAGGGATACTACAATGAGCAGTTCTTC
J gene: TRBJ1-2; V gene: TRBV6-1; clone size: .; D gene: .; CDR3 protein: CASSEQGSYGYTF; CDR3 DNA: TGTGCCAGCAGTGAACAGGGAAGCTATGGCTACACCTTC
J gene: TRBJ2-7; V gene: TRBV5-1; clone size: .; D gene: TRBD1; CDR3 protein: CASSLEGQGTSEQYF; CDR3 DNA: TGCGCCAGCAGCTTGGAGGGACAGGGGACTAGCGAGCAGTACTTC
J gene: TRBJ2-2; V gene: TRBV5-1; clone size: .; D gene: .; CDR3 protein: CASSPGDTGELFF; CDR3 DNA: TGCGCCAGCAGCCCCGGGGACACCGGGGAGCTGTTTTTT
J gene: TRBJ2-3; V gene: TRBV11-2; clone size: .; D gene: TRBD1; CDR3 protein: CASSSGQGHTDTQYF; CDR3 DNA: TGTGCCAGCAGCTCGGGACAGGGGCACACAGATACGCAGTATTTT
J gene: TRBJ1-1; V gene: TRBV12-5; clone size: .; D gene: TRBD1; CDR3 protein: CASGRGQQNTEAFF; CDR3 DNA: TGTGCTAGTGGCCGGGGACAGCAGAACACTGAAGCTTTCTTT
J gene: TRBJ1-2; V gene: TRBV2; clone size: .; D gene: TRBD1; CDR3 protein: CASSEALNRGFGGYTF; CDR3 DNA: TGTGCCAGCAGTGAAGCGCTCAACAGGGGTTTTGGTGGCTACACCTTC
J gene: TRBJ1-2; V gene: TRBV19; clone size: few; D gene: .; CDR3 protein: CASSMGVRGGGYTF; CDR3 DNA: TGTGCCAGTAGTATGGGAGTGAGGGGAGGAGGCTACACCTTC
J gene: TRBJ1-1; V gene: TRBV5-1; clone size: .; D gene: .; CDR3 protein: CASSLTGGETEAFF; CDR3 DNA: TGCGCCAGCAGCTTGACGGGGGGAGAGACTGAAGCTTTCTTT
J gene: TRBJ2-3; V gene: TRBV6-4; clone size: few; D gene: .; CDR3 protein: CASGAGHTDTQYF; CDR3 DNA: TGTGCCAGCGGAGCGGGTCACACAGATACGCAGTATTTT
J gene: TRBJ1-1; V gene: TRBV10-3; clone size: .; D gene: TRBD1; CDR3 protein: CAIRLQGLNTEAFF; CDR3 DNA: TGTGCCATCAGGTTACAGGGGTTGAACACTGAAGCTTTCTTT
J gene: TRBJ2-5; V gene: TRBV7-2; clone size: .; D gene: TRBD2; CDR3 protein: CASLLAVSETQYF; CDR3 DNA: TGTGCCAGCTTACTAGCGGTTTCAGAGACCCAGTACTTC
J gene: TRBJ1-5; V gene: TRBV11-2; clone size: few; D gene: .; CDR3 protein: CASSPGGVEGNQPQHF; CDR3 DNA: TGTGCCAGCAGCCCAGGAGGGGTAGAGGGGAATCAGCCCCAGCATTTT
J gene: TRBJ1-2; V gene: TRBV19; clone size: .; D gene: TRBD1; CDR3 protein: CASSPRGTGGYGYTF; CDR3 DNA: TGTGCCAGTAGTCCCCGCGGGACAGGGGGCTATGGCTACACCTTC
J gene: TRBJ1-4; V gene: TRBV5-6; clone size: .; D gene: TRBD1; CDR3 protein: CASSLSGGVEKLFF; CDR3 DNA: TGTGCCAGCAGCTTGTCAGGGGGTGTCGAAAAACTGTTTTTT
J gene: TRBJ2-7; V gene: TRBV5-4; clone size: few; D gene: .; CDR3 protein: CASSQVLQSYEQYF; CDR3 DNA: TGCGCCAGCAGCCAAGTTTTGCAGTCCTACGAGCAGTACTTC
J gene: TRBJ1-2; V gene: TRBV27; clone size: .; D gene: .; CDR3 protein: CASSLSRGSANYGYTF; CDR3 DNA: TGTGCCAGCAGTTTATCAAGAGGATCGGCGAACTATGGCTACACCTTC